The entry that follows covers one T cell receptor (beta chain) sequence. The antigen it recognizes is unknown. Base qualities are not at hand, and no much larger clone is one base apart. These data originate in a study of early T cells in non-severe SARS-CoV-2 infection (dated by TCRdb to the early 2020s). With regard to the full study: Because TCR sequencing relied on bulk RNA taken from unsorted whole blood, pairing of alpha and beta chains was not possible. Points the paper makes about the study in general: Matching against VDJdb was skewed toward anti-spike CD8 responses, likely underestimated virus-specific expansions, and missed private and CD4 specificities.

Library preparation employed 5' RACE. This sample was sequenced with a NextSeq 500. The TCR library protocol attached unique molecular identifiers to individual cDNA molecules to correct for sequencing error and PCR bias. Both TCR alpha and beta chains were sequenced, and tight co-correlation was observed between alpha and beta sequence abundances in each sample. On the study's bioinformatics: Decombinator V4 was used to perform V gene, J gene and CDR3 annotation of TCR sequences. TCRs were defined as expanded if a significant change between any two time points was detected under a Poisson model with p below 0.0001. Abundances of TCRs were expressed as counts per million after normalisation to the total number of TCRs sequenced in each sample. VDJdb, accessed 1 November 2021, was searched for CMV, EBV and SARS-CoV-2 annotated TCRs, with TCRs annotated for multiple antigens excluded. The public reads were reanalyzed by TCRdb: fastp trimming at Q25, MiXCR alignment, in-frame beta chains only. CDR3 protein duplicates are merged, each entry listing the most common genes and DNA. TCRdb, rather than the study authors, made the V and J calls. This sample holds some 80,000 distinct CDR3 sequences; less than 11% were observed only once. In total, the top ten clones hold 6.5% to 9% of the sample.

A case-control design nested within a healthcare worker cohort in London, UK, was used, with weekly nasopharyngeal swab PCR tests and blood sampling performed. Between 23 and 31 March 2020, the week of the UK lockdown, healthcare workers were enrolled and then followed up weekly for as long as 16 weeks. This clonotype was sampled from an adult who was a healthcare worker with PCR-confirmed SARS-CoV-2 infection or an uninfected control (not recorded which). The source was whole blood, collected at baseline.

The sequence in DNA is TGTGCCAGCAGTTTTGGGACGAGCTCCTATAATTCACCCCTCCACTTT. Protein translation: CASSFGTSSYNSPLHF. The chain was built from TRBV27 and TRBJ1-6; the D gene is possibly TRBD1, with 5 bases matching. The germline V gene (reference sequence) yields MNHEY for CDR1 and SMNVEV for CDR2. Inclusive of the bounding cysteine and phenylalanine, the CDR3 is 16 residues long. Only CDR3 DNA remains: 48 bases, in frame from the first base. V is shortened by 3 bases, J by 0 bases, and the region joining them spans 9 bases.